This TCR beta chain was observed in a study of blood T cell repertoires in COVID-19. Overall study: From the United States, Italy and Spain came samples of acute and convalescent COVID-19.

This clone was observed a handful of times. The protocol was immunoSEQ multiplex PCR, while the TCRdb copy is restricted to in-frame clones and leaves out a portion. The table shows under 200,000 clones, with approximately 80% occurring only once. This receptor was taken from a woman in her sixties who had recovered from COVID-19. The specimen was PBMCs or T cells enriched from blood (not recorded which).

The CDR3 DNA sequence: TGTGCCAGCAGCTTAGAACCCGGCCAGGGGAATTCACCCCTCCACTTT. Residues: CASSLEPGQGNSPLHF. V and J are TRBV7-9 and TRBJ1-6; weak D call: TRBD1 (6 bases). V gave up 1 base and J gave up 7 bases, with 14 bases separating them. The germline CDR1 and CDR2 sequences are SEHNR and FQNEAQ (reference sequence). This CDR3 spans 16 amino acids.